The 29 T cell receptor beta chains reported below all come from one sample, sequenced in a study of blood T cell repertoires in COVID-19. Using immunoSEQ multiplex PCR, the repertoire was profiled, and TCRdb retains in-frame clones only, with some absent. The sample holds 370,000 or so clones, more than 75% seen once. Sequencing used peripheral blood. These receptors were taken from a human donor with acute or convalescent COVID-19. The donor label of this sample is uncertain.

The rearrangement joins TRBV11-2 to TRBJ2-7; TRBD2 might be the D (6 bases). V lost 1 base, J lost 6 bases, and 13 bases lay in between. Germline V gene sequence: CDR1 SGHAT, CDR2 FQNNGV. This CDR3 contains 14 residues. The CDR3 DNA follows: TGTGCCAGCAGCTTAGGCCTAGCGAGGGGCGAGCAGTACTTC. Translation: CASSLGLARGEQYF.

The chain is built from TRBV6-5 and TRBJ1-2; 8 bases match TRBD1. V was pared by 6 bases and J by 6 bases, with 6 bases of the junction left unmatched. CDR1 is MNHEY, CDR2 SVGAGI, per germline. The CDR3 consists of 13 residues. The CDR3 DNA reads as TGTGCCAGCAGGAAGGACAGGGTAAATGGCTACACCTTC. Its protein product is CASRKDRVNGYTF.

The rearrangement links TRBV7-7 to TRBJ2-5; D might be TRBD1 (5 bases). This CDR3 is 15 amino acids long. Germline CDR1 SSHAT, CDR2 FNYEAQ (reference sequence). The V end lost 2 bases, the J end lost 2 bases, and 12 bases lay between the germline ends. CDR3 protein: CASSLSGIRQETQYF. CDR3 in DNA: TGTGCCAGCAGCTTATCAGGGATAAGACAAGAGACCCAGTACTTC.

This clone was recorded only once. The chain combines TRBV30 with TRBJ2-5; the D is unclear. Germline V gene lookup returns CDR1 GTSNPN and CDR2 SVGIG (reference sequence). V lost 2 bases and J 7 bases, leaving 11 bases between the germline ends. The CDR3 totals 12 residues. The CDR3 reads CAWSIDFGTQYF. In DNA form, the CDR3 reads TGTGCCTGGAGTATAGATTTTGGGACCCAGTACTTC.

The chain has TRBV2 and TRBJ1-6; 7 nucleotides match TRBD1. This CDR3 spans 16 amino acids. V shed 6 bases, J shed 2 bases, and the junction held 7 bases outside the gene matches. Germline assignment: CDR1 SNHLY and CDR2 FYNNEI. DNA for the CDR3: TGTGCCAGCAGGCCTTACAGGGGCGCCTATAATTCACCCCTCCACTTT. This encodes CASRPYRGAYNSPLHF.

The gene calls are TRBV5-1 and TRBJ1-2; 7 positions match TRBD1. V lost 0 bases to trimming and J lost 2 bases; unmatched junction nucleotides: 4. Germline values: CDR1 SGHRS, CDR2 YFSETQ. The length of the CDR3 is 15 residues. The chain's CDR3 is CASSLESTGNYGYTF. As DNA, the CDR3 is TGCGCCAGCAGCTTGGAATCGACAGGGAACTATGGCTACACCTTC.

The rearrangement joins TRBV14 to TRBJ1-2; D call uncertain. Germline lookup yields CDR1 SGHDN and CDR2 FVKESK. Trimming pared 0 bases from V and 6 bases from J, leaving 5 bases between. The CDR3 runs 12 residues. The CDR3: CASSQDFNGYTF. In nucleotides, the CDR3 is TGTGCCAGCAGCCAAGATTTCAATGGCTACACCTTC.

CDR3 bases: TGTGCCACTAGGAACAGGGACTCCTACGAGCAGTACTTC. Translating gives CATRNRDSYEQYF. The V gene is TRBV10-3, the J gene TRBJ2-7, with D tentatively TRBD1 (6 bases). The CDR3 totals 13 residues. Trimming removed 10 bases at V and 0 bases at J, with 13 bases between. CDR1 and CDR2 from the germline V gene are ENHRY and SYGVKD.

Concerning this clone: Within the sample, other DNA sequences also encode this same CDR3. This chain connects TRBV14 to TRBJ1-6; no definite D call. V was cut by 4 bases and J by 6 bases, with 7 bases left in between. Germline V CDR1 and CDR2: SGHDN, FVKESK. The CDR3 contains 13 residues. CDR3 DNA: TGTGCCAGCAGCCTGAGCCTTAATTCACCCCTCCACTTT. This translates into CASSLSLNSPLHF.

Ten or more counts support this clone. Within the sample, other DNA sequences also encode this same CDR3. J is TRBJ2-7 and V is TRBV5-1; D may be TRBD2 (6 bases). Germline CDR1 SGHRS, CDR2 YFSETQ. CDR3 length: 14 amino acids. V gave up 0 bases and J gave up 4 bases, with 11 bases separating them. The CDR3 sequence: CASSLDGGRYEQYF. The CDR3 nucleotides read TGCGCCAGCAGCTTGGACGGGGGTAGGTACGAGCAGTACTTC.

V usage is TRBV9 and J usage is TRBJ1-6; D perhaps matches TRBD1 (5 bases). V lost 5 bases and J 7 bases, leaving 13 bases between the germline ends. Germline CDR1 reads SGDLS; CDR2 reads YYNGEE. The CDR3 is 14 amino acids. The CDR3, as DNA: TGTGCCAGCAGACGCGGGACGGAAAATTCACCCCTCCACTTT. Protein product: CASRRGTENSPLHF.

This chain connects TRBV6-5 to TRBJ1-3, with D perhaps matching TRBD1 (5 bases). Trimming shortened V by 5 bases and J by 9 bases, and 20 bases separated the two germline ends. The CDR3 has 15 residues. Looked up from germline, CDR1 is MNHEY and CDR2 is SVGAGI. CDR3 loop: CASSRQKEGSPTIYF. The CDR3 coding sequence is TGTGCCAGCAGTCGTCAGAAGGAGGGGTCCCCCACCATATATTTT.

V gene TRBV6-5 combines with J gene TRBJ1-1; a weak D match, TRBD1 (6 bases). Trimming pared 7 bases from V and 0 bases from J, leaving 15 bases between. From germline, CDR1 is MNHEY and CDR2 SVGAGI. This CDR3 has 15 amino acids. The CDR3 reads CASTQSGGLNTEAFF. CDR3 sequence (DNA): TGTGCCAGCACTCAATCTGGGGGCCTGAACACTGAAGCTTTCTTT.

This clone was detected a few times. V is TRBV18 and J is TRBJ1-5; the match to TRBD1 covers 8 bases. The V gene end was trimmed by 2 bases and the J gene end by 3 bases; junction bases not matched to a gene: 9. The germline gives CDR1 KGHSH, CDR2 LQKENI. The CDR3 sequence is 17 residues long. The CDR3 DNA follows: TGTGCCAGCTCACCATCGGCGGGGACAGGCTTCAATCAGCCCCAGCATTTT. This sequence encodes CASSPSAGTGFNQPQHF.

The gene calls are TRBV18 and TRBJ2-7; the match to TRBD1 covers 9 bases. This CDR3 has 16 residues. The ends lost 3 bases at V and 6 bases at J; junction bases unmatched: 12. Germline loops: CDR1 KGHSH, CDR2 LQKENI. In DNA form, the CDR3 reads TGTGCCAGCTCACCCCCCGGGACAGGGTCTAATGGCGAGCAGTACTTC. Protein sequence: CASSPPGTGSNGEQYF.

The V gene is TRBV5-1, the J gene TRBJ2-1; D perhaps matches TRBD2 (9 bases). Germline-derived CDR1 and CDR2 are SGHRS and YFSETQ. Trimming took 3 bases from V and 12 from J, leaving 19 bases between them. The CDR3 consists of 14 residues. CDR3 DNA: TGCGCCAGCAGCTCCGGGACAGGACTAGCGACGCAGTTCTTC. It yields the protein CASSSGTGLATQFF.

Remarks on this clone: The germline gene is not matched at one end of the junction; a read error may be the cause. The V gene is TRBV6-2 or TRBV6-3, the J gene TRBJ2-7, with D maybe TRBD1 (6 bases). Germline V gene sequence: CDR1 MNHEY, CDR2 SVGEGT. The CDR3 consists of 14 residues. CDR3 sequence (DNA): TGTGCCAGCAGTTACTCGAACCCAGGGGAAGGTCAGGACTTC. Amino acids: CASSYSNPGEGQDF.

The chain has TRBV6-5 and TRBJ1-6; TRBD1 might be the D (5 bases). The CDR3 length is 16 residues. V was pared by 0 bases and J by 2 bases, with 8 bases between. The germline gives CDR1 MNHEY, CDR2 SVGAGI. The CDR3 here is CASSYSKTAYNSPLHF. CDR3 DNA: TGTGCCAGCAGTTACTCGAAGACAGCCTATAATTCACCCCTCCACTTT.

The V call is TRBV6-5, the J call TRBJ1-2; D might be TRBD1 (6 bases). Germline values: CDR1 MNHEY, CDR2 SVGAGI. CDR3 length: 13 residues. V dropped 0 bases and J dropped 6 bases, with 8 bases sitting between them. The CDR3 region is CASSYSHRDGYTF. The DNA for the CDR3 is TGTGCCAGCAGTTACTCGCACAGGGATGGCTACACCTTC.

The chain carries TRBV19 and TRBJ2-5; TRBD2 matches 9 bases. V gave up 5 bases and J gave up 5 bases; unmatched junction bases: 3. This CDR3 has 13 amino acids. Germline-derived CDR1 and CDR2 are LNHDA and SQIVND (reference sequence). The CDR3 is CASSLAGGETQYF. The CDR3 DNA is TGTGCCAGTAGTTTGGCGGGGGGGGAGACCCAGTACTTC.

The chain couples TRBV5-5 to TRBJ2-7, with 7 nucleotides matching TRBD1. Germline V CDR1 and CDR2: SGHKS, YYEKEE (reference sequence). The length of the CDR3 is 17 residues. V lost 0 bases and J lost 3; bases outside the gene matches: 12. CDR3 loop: CASSLGPGTGQIYEQYF. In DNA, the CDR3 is TGTGCCAGCAGCTTGGGACCTGGGACGGGACAGATCTACGAGCAGTACTTC.

CDR3 DNA: TGCGCCAGCAGACTAGAGGGCGCGGGGGGCAGAGGCAATCAGCCCCAGCATTTT. Protein: CASRLEGAGGRGNQPQHF. V is TRBV10-1 and J is TRBJ1-5; tentative D call: TRBD1 (6 bases). Germline V gene sequence: CDR1 WNHNN, CDR2 SYGVQD (reference sequence). Trimming took off 6 bases at V and 2 bases at J, with 23 bases between the two ends. This CDR3 has 18 residues.

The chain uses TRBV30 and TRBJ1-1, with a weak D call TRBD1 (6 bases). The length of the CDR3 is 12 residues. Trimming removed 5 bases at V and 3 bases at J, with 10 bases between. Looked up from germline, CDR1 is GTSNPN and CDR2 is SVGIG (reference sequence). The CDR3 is CAWETGYTEAFF. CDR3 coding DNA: TGTGCCTGGGAAACAGGGTACACTGAAGCTTTCTTT.

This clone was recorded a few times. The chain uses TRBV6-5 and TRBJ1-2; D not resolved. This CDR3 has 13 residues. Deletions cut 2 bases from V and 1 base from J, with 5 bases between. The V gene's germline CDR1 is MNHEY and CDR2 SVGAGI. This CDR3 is CASSYQINYGYTF. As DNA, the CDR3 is TGTGCCAGCAGTTACCAGATTAACTATGGCTACACCTTC.

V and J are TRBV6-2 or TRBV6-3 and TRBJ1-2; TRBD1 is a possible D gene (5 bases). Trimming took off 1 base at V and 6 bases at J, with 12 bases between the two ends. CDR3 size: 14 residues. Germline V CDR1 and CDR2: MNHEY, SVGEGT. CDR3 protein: CASSYFSSGNGYTF. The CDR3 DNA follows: TGTGCCAGCAGTTACTTCTCATCAGGGAATGGCTACACCTTC.

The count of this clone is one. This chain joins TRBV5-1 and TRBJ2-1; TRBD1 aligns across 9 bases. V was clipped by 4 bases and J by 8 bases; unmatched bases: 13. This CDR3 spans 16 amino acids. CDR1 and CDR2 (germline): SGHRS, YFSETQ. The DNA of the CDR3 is TGCGCCAGCAGCCCCCACCCGGGACAGGGTTACGATGAGCAGTTCTTC. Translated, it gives CASSPHPGQGYDEQFF.

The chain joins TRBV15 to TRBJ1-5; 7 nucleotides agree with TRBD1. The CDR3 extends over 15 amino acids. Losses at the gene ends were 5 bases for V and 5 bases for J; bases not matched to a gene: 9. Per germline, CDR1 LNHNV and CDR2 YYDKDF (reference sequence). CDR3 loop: CATSSTGAGYQPQHF. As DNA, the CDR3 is TGTGCCACCAGCTCAACAGGGGCCGGCTATCAGCCCCAGCATTTT.

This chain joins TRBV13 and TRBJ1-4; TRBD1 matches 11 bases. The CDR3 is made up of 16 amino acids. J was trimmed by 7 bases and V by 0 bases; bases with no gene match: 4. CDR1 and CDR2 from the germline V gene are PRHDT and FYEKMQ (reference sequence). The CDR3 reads CASSLGGTGGREKLFF. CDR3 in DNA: TGTGCCAGCAGCTTAGGTGGGACAGGGGGACGTGAAAAACTGTTTTTT.

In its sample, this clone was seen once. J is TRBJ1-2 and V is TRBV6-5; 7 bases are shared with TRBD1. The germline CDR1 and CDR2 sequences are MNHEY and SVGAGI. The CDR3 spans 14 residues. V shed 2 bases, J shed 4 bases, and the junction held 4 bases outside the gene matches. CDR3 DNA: TGTGCCAGCAGTTACCAGGGGACAGTCTATGGCTACACCTTC. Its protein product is CASSYQGTVYGYTF.